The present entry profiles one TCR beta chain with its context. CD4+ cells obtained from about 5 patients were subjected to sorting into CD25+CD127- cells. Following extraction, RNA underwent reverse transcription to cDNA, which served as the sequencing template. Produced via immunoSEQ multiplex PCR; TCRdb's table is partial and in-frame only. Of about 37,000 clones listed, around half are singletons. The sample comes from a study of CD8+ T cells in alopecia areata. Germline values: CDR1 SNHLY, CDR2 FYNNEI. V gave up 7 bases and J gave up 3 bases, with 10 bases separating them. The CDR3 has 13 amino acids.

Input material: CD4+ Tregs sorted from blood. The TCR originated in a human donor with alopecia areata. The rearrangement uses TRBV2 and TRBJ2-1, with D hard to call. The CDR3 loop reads CASNTKLYNEQFF. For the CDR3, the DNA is TGTGCCAGCAACACGAAGCTCTACAATGAGCAGTTCTTC.